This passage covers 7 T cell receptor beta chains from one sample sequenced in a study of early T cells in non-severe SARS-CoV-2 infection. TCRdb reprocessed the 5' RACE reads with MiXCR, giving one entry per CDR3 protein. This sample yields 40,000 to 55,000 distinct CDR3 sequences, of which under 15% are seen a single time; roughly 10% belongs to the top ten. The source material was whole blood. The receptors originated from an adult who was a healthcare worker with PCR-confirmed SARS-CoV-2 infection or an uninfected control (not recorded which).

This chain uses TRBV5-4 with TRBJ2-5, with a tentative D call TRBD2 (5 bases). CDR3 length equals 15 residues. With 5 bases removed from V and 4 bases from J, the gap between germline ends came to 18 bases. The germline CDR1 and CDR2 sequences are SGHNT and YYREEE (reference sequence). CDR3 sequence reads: CASRSGIRTGETQYF. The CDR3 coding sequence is TGTGCCAGCAGGTCCGGGATCCGGACGGGAGAGACCCAGTACTTC.

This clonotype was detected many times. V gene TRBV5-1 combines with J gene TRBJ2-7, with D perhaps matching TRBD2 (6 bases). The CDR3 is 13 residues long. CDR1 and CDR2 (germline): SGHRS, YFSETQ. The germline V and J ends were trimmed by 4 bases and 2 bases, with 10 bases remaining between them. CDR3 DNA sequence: TGCGCCAGCAGCCCGGCGGGACCCTACGAGCAGTACTTC. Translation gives CASSPAGPYEQYF.

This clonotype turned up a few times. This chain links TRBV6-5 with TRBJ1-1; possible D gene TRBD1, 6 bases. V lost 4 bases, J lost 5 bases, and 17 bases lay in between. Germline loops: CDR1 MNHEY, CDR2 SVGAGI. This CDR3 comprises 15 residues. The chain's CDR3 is CASSWGRGRGTEAFF. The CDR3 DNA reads TGTGCCAGCAGTTGGGGCAGGGGAAGAGGGACTGAAGCTTTCTTT.

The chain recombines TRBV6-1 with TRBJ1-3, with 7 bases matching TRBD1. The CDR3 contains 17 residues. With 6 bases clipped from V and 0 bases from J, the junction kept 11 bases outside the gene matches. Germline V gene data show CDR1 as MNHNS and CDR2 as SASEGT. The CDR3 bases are TGTGCCAGCAGAATTGGGACAGCCCTGGGCTCTGGAAACACCATATATTTT. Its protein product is CASRIGTALGSGNTIYF.

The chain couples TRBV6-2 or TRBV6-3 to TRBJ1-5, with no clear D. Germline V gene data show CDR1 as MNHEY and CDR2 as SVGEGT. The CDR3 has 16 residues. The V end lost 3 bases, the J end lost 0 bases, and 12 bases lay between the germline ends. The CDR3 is CASSYAASTSNQPQHF. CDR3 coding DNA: TGTGCCAGCAGTTATGCGGCGTCTACTAGCAATCAGCCCCAGCATTTT.

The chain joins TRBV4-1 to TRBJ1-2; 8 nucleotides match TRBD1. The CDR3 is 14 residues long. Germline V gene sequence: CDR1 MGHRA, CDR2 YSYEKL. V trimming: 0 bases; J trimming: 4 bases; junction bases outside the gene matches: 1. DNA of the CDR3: TGCGCCAGCAGCCAAGAGGACAGGGTCTATGGCTACACCTTC. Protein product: CASSQEDRVYGYTF.

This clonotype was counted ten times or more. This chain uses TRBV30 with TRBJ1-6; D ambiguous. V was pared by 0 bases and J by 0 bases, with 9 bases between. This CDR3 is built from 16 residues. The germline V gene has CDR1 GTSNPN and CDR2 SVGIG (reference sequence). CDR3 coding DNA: TGTGCCTGGAGTGTTGGAGGTAGCTCCTATAATTCACCCCTCCACTTT. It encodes CAWSVGGSSYNSPLHF.